This T cell receptor (beta chain) was sequenced for a study of T cells in Graves' hyperthyroidism and ophthalmopathy. Study findings and constraints: Median prediction lead before ophthalmopathy onset was 5 to 7 months with the model. Most expanded thyroid clonotypes above 0.001 recurred in blood.

Stability of Graves' hyperthyroidism was defined as absent ophthalmopathy progression within 18 months. Lactation, pregnancy, other autoimmune disease or uncontrolled infection excluded patients. This CDR3 has 13 amino acids. Trimming stripped 8 bases from V and 3 bases from J, with 17 bases between. Germline V gives CDR1 SQVTM, CDR2 ANQGSEA. TCR beta CDR3 sequences were amplified from RNA transcripts. During a first-round RT-PCR of the TCR CDR3, the HTBI primer set was used. TCRdb re-called the multiplex PCR reads through MiXCR, storing one row per CDR3 protein. Here the sample spans fewer than 750,000 distinct CDR3 sequences, about 45% being singletons. The count of this clonotype is one. Its antigen is still unknown.

The TCR originated in a woman aged 18 to 35 with Graves' hyperthyroidism. The sample was peripheral blood or thyroid tissue (not recorded which). This chain connects TRBV29-1 to TRBJ2-7; D gene uncertain. DNA for the CDR3: TGCAGCCTAACCCGGCTAGGAAACTACGAGCAGTACTTC. Translated, it gives CSLTRLGNYEQYF.